This TCR beta chain was captured by sequencing in a study of blood T cell repertoires in COVID-19. The CDR3 length is 20 residues. Germline V lookup: CDR1 KGHSH, CDR2 LQKENI. Unmatched junction bases numbered 8, after V lost 2 bases and J lost 0 bases. Repertoires were generated with immunoSEQ multiplex PCR, while TCRdb's copy carries only in-frame clones and drops some. The table has approximately 220,000 clones, around 86% seen once. The chain is built from TRBV18 and TRBJ2-1; 15 nucleotides align to TRBD2. The material sequenced was peripheral blood. The sequence came from a man aged 45-65 years with acute or convalescent COVID-19. The CDR3 DNA is TGTGCCAGCTCACCATACACGGGACTAGCGGGGGGACGCTCCTACAATGAGCAGTTCTTC. This gives the protein CASSPYTGLAGGRSYNEQFF.